A single sample gave rise to the 25 T cell receptor beta chains below, sequenced in a study of OX40 agonist ivuxolimab in advanced cancers. TCRdb's table, derived via immunoSEQ multiplex PCR, lists solely in-frame clones and lacks some. The sample has fewer than 60,000 clones, 91% seen once. The sequences come from CD4+ or CD8+ T cells sorted from blood, collected in a trial of the OX40 agonist ivuxolimab. The receptors here all came from an adult with an advanced solid tumor such as melanoma, head and neck, liver or kidney cancer.

J is TRBJ2-7 and V is TRBV11-1; no definite D call. Trimming left V 5 bases short and J 1 base short, with 12 bases between. Per germline, CDR1 SGHAT and CDR2 FQDESV (reference sequence). The CDR3 spans 14 residues. The CDR3 spells CASSPPTGSYEQYF. CDR3 sequence (DNA): TGTGCCAGCAGCCCGCCAACGGGTTCCTACGAGCAGTACTTC.

This chain uses TRBV7-9 with TRBJ2-1; 7 bases line up with TRBD2. The CDR3 sequence is 15 residues long. From germline, CDR1 is SEHNR and CDR2 FQNEAQ (reference sequence). V was clipped by 1 base and J by 7 bases; unmatched bases: 7. CDR3 amino acids: CASSLEGSGANEQFF. The DNA of the CDR3 is TGTGCCAGCAGCTTAGAGGGGAGCGGGGCTAATGAGCAGTTCTTC.

The chain uses TRBV6-6 and TRBJ1-6, with D possibly being TRBD1 (6 bases). CDR3 size: 14 residues. Germline CDR1 MNHNY, CDR2 SVGAGI (reference sequence). Trimming shortened V by 6 bases and J by 7 bases, and 13 bases separated the two germline ends. The CDR3 loop is CASSRGQPNSPLHF. DNA for the CDR3: TGTGCCAGCAGCCGGGGGCAACCAAATTCACCCCTCCACTTT.

The chain recombines TRBV6-6 with TRBJ2-7, with D possibly TRBD1 on 6 matching bases. CDR3 length equals 12 residues. CDR1 and CDR2 (germline): MNHNY, SVGAGI (reference sequence). V was cut by 10 bases and J by 4 bases, with 14 bases left in between. The CDR3 nucleotides are TGTGCCACAACAGGGAATTGGTACGAGCAGTACTTC. It translates to CATTGNWYEQYF.

The chain recombines TRBV19 with TRBJ1-1; 7 bases are a match to TRBD1. The CDR3 has 16 residues. Germline CDR1 reads LNHDA; CDR2 reads SQIVND (reference sequence). V gave up 2 bases and J gave up 7 bases; unmatched junction bases: 13. Here the CDR3 DNA reads TGTGCCAGTAGTATATGGAGACAGGGAAAAAGTGGTGAAGCTTTCTTT. The encoded protein is CASSIWRQGKSGEAFF. The full variable domain, its missing parts supplied by reference TRBV19 and TRBJ1-1, is DGGITQSPKYLFRKEGQNVTLSCEQNLNHDAMYWYRQDPGQGLRLIYYSQIVNDFQKGDIAEGYSVSREKKESFPLTVTSAQKNPTAFYLCASSIWRQGKSGEAFFGQGTRLTVV.

The chain joins TRBV9 to TRBJ1-2; D perhaps matches TRBD1 (5 bases). The CDR3 runs 15 residues. CDR1 and CDR2 from the germline V gene are SGDLS and YYNGEE. With 1 base removed from V and 4 bases from J, the gap between germline ends came to 14 bases. This CDR3 reads CASSVSGGRGYGYTF. DNA of the CDR3: TGTGCCAGCAGCGTATCTGGAGGAAGGGGCTATGGCTACACCTTC.

The V gene is TRBV5-5, the J gene TRBJ2-1, with TRBD2 matching over 11 bases. Per germline, CDR1 SGHKS and CDR2 YYEKEE (reference sequence). The V segment lost 0 bases and the J segment 0 bases; nucleotides outside the gene matches: 8. The CDR3 sequence is 19 residues long. CDR3 residues: CASSLGASGRSSSYNEQFF. As DNA, the CDR3 is TGTGCCAGCAGCTTGGGGGCTAGCGGGAGGTCGAGCTCCTACAATGAGCAGTTCTTC.

This clone showed up just a few times. This sequence joins TRBV10-3 and TRBJ2-3, with D tentatively TRBD1 or TRBD2 (6 bases each). This CDR3 is built from 14 residues. Germline-derived CDR1 and CDR2 are ENHRY and SYGVKD. V was trimmed by 3 bases and J by 5 bases, leaving 12 bases between them. DNA of the CDR3: TGTGCCATCAGTGATAGGAGGGGGTTAGATACGCAGTATTTT. Amino acid sequence: CAISDRRGLDTQYF.

The chain is built from TRBV10-3 and TRBJ2-7, with D possibly being TRBD1 or TRBD2 (6 bases each). The CDR3 spans 15 residues. Trimming took off 4 bases at V and 1 base at J, with 14 bases between the two ends. Germline V gene sequence: CDR1 ENHRY, CDR2 SYGVKD. The CDR3: CAISGGARRSYEQYF. DNA for the CDR3: TGTGCCATCAGTGGGGGGGCCCGACGGTCCTACGAGCAGTACTTC.

The chain has TRBV9 and TRBJ2-6; no clear D gene. The CDR3 is made up of 17 amino acids. Germline V gene data show CDR1 as SGDLS and CDR2 as YYNGEE. The V and J ends lost 1 base and 0 bases respectively, with 11 bases between them. CDR3 loop: CASSVPFHISGANVLTF. CDR3 coding DNA: TGTGCCAGCAGCGTACCTTTCCACATCTCTGGGGCCAACGTCCTGACTTTC.

This clone was seen only once. The chain combines TRBV7-3 with TRBJ2-3, with TRBD1 as a possible D gene (6 bases). This CDR3 is 13 amino acids long. Trimming took 6 bases from V and 4 from J, leaving 11 bases between them. CDR1 and CDR2 (germline): SGHTA, FQGTGA. CDR3 coding DNA: TGTGCCAGCAGTTTTACAGGGCCAGATACGCAGTATTTT. This encodes CASSFTGPDTQYF.

The V gene is TRBV5-1, the J gene TRBJ2-5; D unresolved. This CDR3 has 14 amino acids. Trimming removed 6 bases at V and 4 bases at J, with 16 bases between. Looked up from germline, CDR1 is SGHRS and CDR2 is YFSETQ. CDR3 loop: CASTTGRVGETQYF. The CDR3 nucleotides are TGCGCCAGCACCACGGGTAGGGTTGGAGAGACCCAGTACTTC.

This clone was seen a handful of times. The chain has TRBV9 and TRBJ2-5; D is possibly TRBD2 (5 bases). The CDR3 extends over 17 amino acids. Trimming stripped 0 bases from V and 5 bases from J, with 20 bases between. CDR1 is SGDLS, CDR2 YYNGEE, per germline. CDR3 in amino acids: CASSVATRAGLAETQYF. The DNA for the CDR3 is TGTGCCAGCAGCGTAGCTACGCGGGCAGGCCTCGCTGAGACCCAGTACTTC.

The genes are TRBV11-2 and TRBJ2-1, with 7 bases identical to TRBD1. Trimming cost V 4 bases and J 5 bases; bases outside gene matches: 11. The length of the CDR3 is 16 residues. CDR1 is SGHAT, CDR2 FQNNGV, per germline. CDR3 bases: TGTGCCAGCAGCTCCCCATCGGGACAGAAAAACAATGAGCAGTTCTTC. It encodes CASSSPSGQKNNEQFF.

The J gene is TRBJ2-7, the V gene TRBV6-5; possibly TRBD2 for D (6 bases). Germline CDR1 and CDR2: MNHEY and SVGAGI. This CDR3 comprises 12 residues. V dropped 10 bases and J dropped 6 bases, with 16 bases sitting between them. The CDR3 sequence: CATGTPWREQYF. In nucleotides, the CDR3 is TGTGCCACCGGGACTCCCTGGCGCGAGCAGTACTTC.

The count of this clone is one. The chain has TRBV10-3 and TRBJ1-5, with a possible D match to TRBD1 (6 bases). Germline V gene sequence: CDR1 ENHRY, CDR2 SYGVKD. The CDR3 has 15 residues. V gave up 0 bases and J gave up 2 bases, with 8 bases separating them. The DNA of the CDR3 is TGTGCCATCAGTGAGTCGTACAGGGGCAATCAGCCCCAGCATTTT. It codes for CAISESYRGNQPQHF.

The chain links TRBV29-1 to TRBJ1-1; no clear D gene. The CDR3 has 13 residues. Trimming removed 4 bases at V and 2 bases at J, with 11 bases between. Germline-derived CDR1 and CDR2 are SQVTM and ANQGSEA. CDR3 bases: TGCAGCGTTGGAGGGAAGGGAAACACTGAAGCTTTCTTT. It encodes CSVGGKGNTEAFF.

The V gene is TRBV27, the J gene TRBJ1-6, with TRBD1 identical over 7 bases. Germline V lookup: CDR1 MNHEY, CDR2 SMNVEV (reference sequence). The CDR3 is 18 residues long. Germline trimming cut 2 bases from V and 9 bases from J; bases unmatched to any gene: 16. CDR3 sequence reads: CASSLRQGGGGIVSPLHF. The CDR3 coding sequence is TGTGCCAGCAGTTTAAGACAGGGAGGGGGGGGAATAGTTTCACCCCTCCACTTT.

The gene calls are TRBV2 and TRBJ1-4; D call uncertain. Trimming pared 3 bases from V and 6 bases from J, leaving 11 bases between. CDR1 is SNHLY, CDR2 FYNNEI, per germline. CDR3 size: 14 residues. For the CDR3, the DNA is TGTGCCAGCAGTGACAGGACTAGTTATGAAAAACTGTTTTTT. It codes for CASSDRTSYEKLFF.

The table lists this clone with a count of one. The genes are TRBV6-5 and TRBJ1-2; TRBD1 matches at 12 bases. This CDR3 spans 15 amino acids. V was clipped by 2 bases and J by 6 bases; unmatched bases: 4. Germline loops: CDR1 MNHEY, CDR2 SVGAGI. This chain's CDR3 is CASSYRDRGLDGYTF. The CDR3 DNA reads as TGTGCCAGCAGTTACCGGGACAGGGGGCTCGATGGCTACACCTTC.

This chain connects TRBV4-1 to TRBJ2-6, with 8 bases lining up with TRBD1. The V gene's germline CDR1 is MGHRA and CDR2 YSYEKL. The V and J ends lost 1 base and 0 bases, in that order; junction bases with no gene match: 8. This CDR3 has 19 residues. This chain's CDR3 is CASSQVPGQVSSGANVLTF. CDR3 in DNA: TGCGCCAGCAGCCAAGTTCCGGGACAGGTTTCCTCTGGGGCCAACGTCCTGACTTTC.

The chain couples TRBV2 to TRBJ2-7; no clear D gene. This CDR3 comprises 11 residues. With 4 bases removed from V and 3 bases from J, the gap between germline ends came to 4 bases. The germline gives CDR1 SNHLY, CDR2 FYNNEI. As DNA, the CDR3 is TGTGCCAGCAGTGGTGGCTACGAGCAGTACTTC. The encoded protein is CASSGGYEQYF.

The chain carries TRBV27 and TRBJ2-3; 13 bases are shared with TRBD2. The ends lost 7 bases at V and 3 bases at J; junction bases unmatched: 1. Germline CDR1 and CDR2: MNHEY and SMNVEV (reference sequence). The CDR3 sequence is 14 residues long. The CDR3 DNA is TGTGCCAGCACGACTAGCGGGAGGACAGATACGCAGTATTTT. It translates to CASTTSGRTDTQYF.

A single count supports this clone. This chain uses TRBV7-8 with TRBJ2-5, with D tentatively TRBD1 (6 bases). With 3 bases removed from V and 2 bases from J, the gap between germline ends came to 10 bases. This CDR3 region has 14 residues. Germline-derived CDR1 and CDR2 are SGHVS and FQNEAQ. CDR3 DNA sequence: TGTGCCAGCAGCTTCGGAAGGGGGCAAGAGACCCAGTACTTC. This codes for CASSFGRGQETQYF.

The rearrangement links TRBV5-8 to TRBJ1-5; no clear D. This CDR3 comprises 16 residues. V lost 4 bases to trimming and J lost 2 bases, with 16 bases between them. Germline lookup yields CDR1 SGHTS and CDR2 YDEGEE. The CDR3 loop reads CASSTYSGWGNQPQHF. For the CDR3, the DNA is TGTGCCAGCAGCACTTACAGCGGGTGGGGCAATCAGCCCCAGCATTTT.